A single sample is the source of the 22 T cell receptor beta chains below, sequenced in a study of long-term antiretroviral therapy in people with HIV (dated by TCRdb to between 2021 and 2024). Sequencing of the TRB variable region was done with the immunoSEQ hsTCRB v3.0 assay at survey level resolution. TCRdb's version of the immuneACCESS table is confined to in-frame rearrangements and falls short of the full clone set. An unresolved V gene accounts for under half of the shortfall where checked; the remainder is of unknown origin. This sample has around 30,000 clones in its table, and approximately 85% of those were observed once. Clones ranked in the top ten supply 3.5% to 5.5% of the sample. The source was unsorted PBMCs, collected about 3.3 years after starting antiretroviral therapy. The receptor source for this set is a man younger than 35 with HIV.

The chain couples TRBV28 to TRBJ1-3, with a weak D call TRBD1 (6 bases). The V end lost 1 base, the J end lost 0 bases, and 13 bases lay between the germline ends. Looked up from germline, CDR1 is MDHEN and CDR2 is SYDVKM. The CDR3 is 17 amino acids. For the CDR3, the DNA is TGTGCCAGCAGTTTATTTAGGGGGACCAGCTCTGGAAACACCATATATTTT. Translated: CASSLFRGTSSGNTIYF.

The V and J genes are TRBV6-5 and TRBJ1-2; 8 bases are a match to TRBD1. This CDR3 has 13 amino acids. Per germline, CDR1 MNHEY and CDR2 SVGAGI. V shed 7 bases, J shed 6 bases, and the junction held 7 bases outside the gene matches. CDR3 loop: CASTSGGVHGYTF. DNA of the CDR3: TGTGCCAGCACCTCAGGGGGCGTTCATGGCTACACCTTC.

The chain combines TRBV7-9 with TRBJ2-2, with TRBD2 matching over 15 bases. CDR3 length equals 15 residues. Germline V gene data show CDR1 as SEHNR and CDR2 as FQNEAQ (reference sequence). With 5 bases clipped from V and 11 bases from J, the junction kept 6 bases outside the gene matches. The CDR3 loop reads CASSRGLAGGRELFF. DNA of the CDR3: TGTGCCAGCAGCCGTGGACTAGCGGGAGGGCGAGAGCTGTTTTTT.

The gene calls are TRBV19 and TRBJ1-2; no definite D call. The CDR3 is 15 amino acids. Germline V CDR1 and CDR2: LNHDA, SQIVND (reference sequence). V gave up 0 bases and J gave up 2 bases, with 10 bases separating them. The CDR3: CASSIEKGFNYGYTF. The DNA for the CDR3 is TGTGCCAGTAGTATAGAGAAAGGGTTCAACTATGGCTACACCTTC.

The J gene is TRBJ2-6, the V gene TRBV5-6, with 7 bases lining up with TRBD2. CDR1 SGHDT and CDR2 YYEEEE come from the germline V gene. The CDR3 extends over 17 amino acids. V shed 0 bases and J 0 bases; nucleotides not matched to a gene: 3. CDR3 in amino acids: CASSLGAGFSGANVLTF. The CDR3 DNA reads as TGTGCCAGCAGCTTGGGAGCGGGGTTCTCTGGGGCCAACGTCCTGACTTTC.

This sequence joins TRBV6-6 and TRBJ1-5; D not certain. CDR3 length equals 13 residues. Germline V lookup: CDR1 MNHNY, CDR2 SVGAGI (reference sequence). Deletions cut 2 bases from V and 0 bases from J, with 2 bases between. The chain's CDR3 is CASSYGSNQPQHF. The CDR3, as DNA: TGTGCCAGCAGTTACGGTAGCAATCAGCCCCAGCATTTT.

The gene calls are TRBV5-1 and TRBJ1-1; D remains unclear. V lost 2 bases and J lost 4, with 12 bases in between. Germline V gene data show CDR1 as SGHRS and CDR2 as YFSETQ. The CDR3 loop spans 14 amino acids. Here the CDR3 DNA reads TGCGCCAGCAGCTTAAGTCGGGAGGTCACTGAAGCTTTCTTT. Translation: CASSLSREVTEAFF.

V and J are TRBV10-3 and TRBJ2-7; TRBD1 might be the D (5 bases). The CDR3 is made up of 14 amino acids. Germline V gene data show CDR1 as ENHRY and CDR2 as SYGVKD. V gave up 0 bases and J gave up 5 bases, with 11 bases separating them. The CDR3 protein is CAISESMQGNEQYF. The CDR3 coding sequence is TGTGCCATCAGTGAGTCGATGCAGGGCAACGAGCAGTACTTC.

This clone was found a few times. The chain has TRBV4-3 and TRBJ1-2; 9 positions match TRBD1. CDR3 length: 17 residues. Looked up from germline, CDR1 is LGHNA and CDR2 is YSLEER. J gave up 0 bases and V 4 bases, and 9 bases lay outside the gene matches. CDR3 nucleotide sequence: TGCGCCAGCAGCCGATTGGGACAGGGACGCCCTAACTATGGCTACACCTTC. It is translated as CASSRLGQGRPNYGYTF.

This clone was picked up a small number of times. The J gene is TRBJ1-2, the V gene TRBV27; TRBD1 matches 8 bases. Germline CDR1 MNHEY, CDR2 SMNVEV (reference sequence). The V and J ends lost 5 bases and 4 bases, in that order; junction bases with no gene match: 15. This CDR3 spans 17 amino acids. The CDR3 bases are TGTGCCAGCAGTCCCTCCCAGGGGGCGATTGATAGCTATGGCTACACCTTC. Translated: CASSPSQGAIDSYGYTF.

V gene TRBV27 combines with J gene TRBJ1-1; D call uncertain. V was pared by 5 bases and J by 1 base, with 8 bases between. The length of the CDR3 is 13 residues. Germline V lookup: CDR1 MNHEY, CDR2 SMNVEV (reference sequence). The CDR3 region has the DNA TGTGCCAGCAGTCCACTCTCGAACACTGAAGCTTTCTTT. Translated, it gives CASSPLSNTEAFF.

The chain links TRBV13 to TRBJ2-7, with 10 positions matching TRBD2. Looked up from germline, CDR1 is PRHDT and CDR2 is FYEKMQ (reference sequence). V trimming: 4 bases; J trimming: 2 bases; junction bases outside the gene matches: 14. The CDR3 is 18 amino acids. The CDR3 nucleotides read TGTGCCAGCAGCTCAAGCACTAGCGGGGACCGTGACCCCTACGAGCAGTACTTC. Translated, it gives CASSSSTSGDRDPYEQYF.

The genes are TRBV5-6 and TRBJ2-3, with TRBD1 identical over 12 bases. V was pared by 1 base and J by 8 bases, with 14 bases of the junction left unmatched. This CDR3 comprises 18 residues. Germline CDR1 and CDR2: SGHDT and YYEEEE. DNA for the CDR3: TGTGCCAGCAGCTTGTCTGCTCCGGGACAGGGGGCAAGGCGTACGCAGTATTTT. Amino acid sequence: CASSLSAPGQGARRTQYF.

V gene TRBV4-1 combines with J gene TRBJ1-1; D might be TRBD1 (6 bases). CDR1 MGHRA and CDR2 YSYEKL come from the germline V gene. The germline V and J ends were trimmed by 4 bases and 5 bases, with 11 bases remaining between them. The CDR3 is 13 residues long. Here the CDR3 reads CASSLTGATEAFF. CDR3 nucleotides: TGCGCCAGCAGCCTGACGGGGGCGACTGAAGCTTTCTTT.

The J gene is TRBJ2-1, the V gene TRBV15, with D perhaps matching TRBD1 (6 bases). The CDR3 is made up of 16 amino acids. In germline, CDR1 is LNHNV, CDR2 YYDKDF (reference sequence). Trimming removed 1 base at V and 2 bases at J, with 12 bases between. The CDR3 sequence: CATSRGVRGTYNEQFF. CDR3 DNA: TGTGCCACCAGCAGAGGAGTCAGGGGAACCTACAATGAGCAGTTCTTC.

CDR3 residues: CASSQVSLSPGELFF. DNA for the CDR3: TGCGCCAGCAGCCAAGTGTCGCTAAGCCCCGGGGAGCTGTTTTTT. The rearrangement links TRBV4-1 to TRBJ2-2, with no clear D. Germline CDR1 is MGHRA and CDR2 is YSYEKL. This CDR3 region has 15 residues. The ends were cut back, 1 base at V and 6 bases at J, with 12 bases in the middle.

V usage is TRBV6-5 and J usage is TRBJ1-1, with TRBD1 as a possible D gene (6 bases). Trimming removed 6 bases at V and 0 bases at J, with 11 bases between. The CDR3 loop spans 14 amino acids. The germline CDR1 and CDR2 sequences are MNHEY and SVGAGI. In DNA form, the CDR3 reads TGTGCCAGCAGCCGACAGGCGATGAACACTGAAGCTTTCTTT. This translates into CASSRQAMNTEAFF.

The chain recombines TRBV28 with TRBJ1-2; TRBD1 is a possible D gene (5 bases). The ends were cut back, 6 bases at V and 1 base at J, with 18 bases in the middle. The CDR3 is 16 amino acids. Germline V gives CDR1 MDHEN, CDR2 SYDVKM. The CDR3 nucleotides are TGTGCCAGCAGGAACGCTCGGGACGGGATTAACTATGGCTACACCTTC. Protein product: CASRNARDGINYGYTF.

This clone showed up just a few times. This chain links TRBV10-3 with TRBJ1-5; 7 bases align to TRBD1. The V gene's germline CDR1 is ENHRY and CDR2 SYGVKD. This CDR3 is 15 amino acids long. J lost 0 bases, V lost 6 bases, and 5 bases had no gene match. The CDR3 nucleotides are TGTGCCATCAGAACCGACAGGGATAGCAATCAGCCCCAGCATTTT. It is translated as CAIRTDRDSNQPQHF.

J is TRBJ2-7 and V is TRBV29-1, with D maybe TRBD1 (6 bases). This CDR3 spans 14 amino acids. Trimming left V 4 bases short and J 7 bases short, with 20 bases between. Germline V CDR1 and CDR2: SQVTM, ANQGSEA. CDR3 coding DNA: TGCAGCGTTGCCAGGACAGCGCTATCTGAAGAGCAGTACTTC. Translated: CSVARTALSEEQYF.

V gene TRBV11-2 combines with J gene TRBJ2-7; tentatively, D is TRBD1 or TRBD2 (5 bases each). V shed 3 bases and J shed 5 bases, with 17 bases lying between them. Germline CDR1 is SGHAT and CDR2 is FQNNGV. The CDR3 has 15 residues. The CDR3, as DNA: TGTGCCAGCAGCTTCGGGGCAGGGATGGACGACGAGCAGTACTTC. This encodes CASSFGAGMDDEQYF.

The CDR3 protein is CATSGTANTGELFF. The CDR3 bases are TGTGCCACCTCGGGGACAGCGAACACCGGGGAGCTGTTTTTT. The chain uses TRBV6-5 and TRBJ2-2; 7 bases map to TRBD1. V shed 10 bases, J shed 0 bases, and the junction held 5 bases outside the gene matches. In germline, CDR1 is MNHEY, CDR2 SVGAGI. The CDR3 totals 14 residues.